Following are 15 T cell receptor beta chains from one sample sequenced in a study of T cell responses to AZD1222 COVID-19 vaccine. Produced via immunoSEQ multiplex PCR; TCRdb's table is partial and in-frame only. The sample gives roughly 100,000 clones, 90% of which show up once; 4.8% is in the top ten. The sample here was peripheral blood, taken on day 0 of AZD1222 vaccination. These receptors came from an adult in good health.

This chain connects TRBV3-1 (or the pseudogene TRBV3-2) to TRBJ2-5, with 8 nucleotides matching TRBD2. Germline V gene sequence: CDR1 LGHDT, CDR2 YNNKEL (reference sequence). The CDR3 loop spans 15 amino acids. Trimming cost V 3 bases and J 5 bases; bases outside gene matches: 8. CDR3 in amino acids: CASSQSGGEEETQYF. CDR3 sequence (DNA): TGTGCCAGCAGCCAGTCCGGGGGGGAGGAGGAGACCCAGTACTTC.

The gene calls are TRBV4-2 and TRBJ2-1; D is ambiguous. The CDR3 consists of 11 residues. Germline V gene sequence: CDR1 LGHNA, CDR2 YNFKEQ. V was clipped by 3 bases and J by 7 bases, with 4 bases between them. Written as DNA, the CDR3 is TGTGCCAGCAGCCAGACGAATGAGCAGTTCTTC. It translates to CASSQTNEQFF.

The V call is TRBV5-5, the J call TRBJ1-3, with D possibly being TRBD1 (5 bases). Per the germline V gene, CDR1 is SGHKS and CDR2 is YYEKEE (reference sequence). The CDR3 length is 14 residues. Trimming pared 2 bases from V and 2 bases from J, leaving 8 bases between. The CDR3 bases are TGTGCCAGCAGCTTACAGGTGCCTGGAAACACCATATATTTT. It specifies CASSLQVPGNTIYF. The full variable domain, completed using reference TRBV5-5 and TRBJ1-3, is DAGVTQSPTHLIKTRGQQVTLRCSPISGHKSVSWYQQVLGQGPQFIFQYYEKEERGRGNFPDRFSARQFPNYSSELNVNALLLGDSALYLCASSLQVPGNTIYFGEGSWLTVV.

The V and J genes are TRBV5-1 and TRBJ2-7, with 8 positions matching TRBD1. Unmatched junction bases numbered 3, after V lost 1 base and J lost 0 bases. This CDR3 spans 15 amino acids. The germline gives CDR1 SGHRS, CDR2 YFSETQ. CDR3 bases: TGCGCCAGCAGCTTGAGACAGGGGAGCTCCTACGAGCAGTACTTC. It is translated as CASSLRQGSSYEQYF.

The chain is built from TRBV7-7 and TRBJ1-5; D perhaps matches TRBD1 (5 bases). Trimming cost V 10 bases and J 9 bases, with 22 bases left between them. Germline values: CDR1 SSHAT, CDR2 FNYEAQ (reference sequence). CDR3 length equals 14 residues. CDR3: CANAGDVPPRPQHF. DNA of the CDR3: TGTGCCAACGCCGGGGACGTCCCTCCCCGGCCCCAGCATTTT.

V and J are TRBV9 and TRBJ1-2; tentative D call: TRBD1 (5 bases). V gave up 4 bases and J gave up 4 bases, with 17 bases separating them. This CDR3 region has 15 residues. Germline CDR1 reads SGDLS; CDR2 reads YYNGEE. The DNA of the CDR3 is TGTGCCAGCAGCCCCCGGGGGATAACGGGCTATGGCTACACCTTC. It encodes CASSPRGITGYGYTF.

The chain links TRBV27 to TRBJ2-3; 8 positions match TRBD1. The CDR3 spans 14 residues. The V and J ends lost 5 bases and 5 bases, in that order; junction bases with no gene match: 6. Germline V gene data show CDR1 as MNHEY and CDR2 as SMNVEV (reference sequence). The CDR3 reads CASSEDRERDTQYF. The CDR3 DNA sequence: TGTGCCAGCAGTGAGGACAGGGAACGAGATACGCAGTATTTT.

This chain connects TRBV11-2 to TRBJ2-7; D is uncertain. Trimming stripped 0 bases from V and 4 bases from J, with 7 bases between. This CDR3 region has 13 residues. The germline V gene has CDR1 SGHAT and CDR2 FQNNGV. CDR3 bases: TGTGCCAGCAGCTTAGATGCTGGGTACGAGCAGTACTTC. This sequence encodes CASSLDAGYEQYF.

This clone appeared a single time. The gene calls are TRBV28 and TRBJ1-4; D possibly corresponds to TRBD1 (6 bases). CDR3 length: 14 residues. The germline gives CDR1 MDHEN, CDR2 SYDVKM. V was pared by 10 bases and J by 5 bases, with 17 bases between. The CDR3 sequence is CATSTRGFNEKLFF. In nucleotides, the CDR3 is TGTGCCACTTCCACCAGGGGATTCAATGAAAAACTGTTTTTT.

This clone was picked up a small number of times. The rearrangement joins TRBV7-9 to TRBJ1-1; D is unresolved. Trimming took off 5 bases at V and 3 bases at J, with 19 bases between the two ends. The germline V gene has CDR1 SEHNR and CDR2 FQNEAQ (reference sequence). This CDR3 is built from 16 residues. The CDR3 loop reads CASSDGYTASYTEAFF. In nucleotides, the CDR3 is TGTGCCAGCAGCGATGGATATACAGCCTCTTACACTGAAGCTTTCTTT.

This clone was picked up one time. The CDR3 region has the DNA TGTGCCAGCAGTGAATATACAGGGCCCTATGGCTACACCTTC. Amino acids: CASSEYTGPYGYTF. The chain has TRBV25-1 and TRBJ1-2; perhaps TRBD1 as D (6 bases). CDR3 length: 14 residues. Germline V lookup: CDR1 MGHDK, CDR2 SYGVNS. The V end lost 0 bases, the J end lost 4 bases, and 9 bases lay between the germline ends.

This chain uses TRBV12-2 with TRBJ1-2; no DNA check was done on the table's D call, TRBD1. TRBV12-2 is labeled a pseudogene. The CDR3 has 18 amino acids. The chain's CDR3 is CASRLMRCSRDIDYGYTF. CDR3 nucleotides: TGTGCAAGTCGCTTAATGCGCTGTTCCAGGGATATTGACTATGGCTACACCTTC.

This chain links TRBV5-4 with TRBJ2-5; 8 bases line up with TRBD2. CDR3 length: 16 amino acids. Germline CDR1 reads SGHNT; CDR2 reads YYREEE (reference sequence). V lost 4 bases, J lost 3 bases, and 11 bases stayed unmatched. In DNA form, the CDR3 reads TGTGCCAGCAGCCCGGGAGGGTCGAGGGTCGAAGAGACCCAGTACTTC. Residues: CASSPGGSRVEETQYF. Together with reference TRBV5-4 and TRBJ2-5, the CDR3 gives the full variable domain: ETGVTQSPTHLIKTRGQQVTLRCSSQSGHNTVSWYQQALGQGPQFIFQYYREEENGRGNFPPRFSGLQFPNYSSELNVNALELDDSALYLCASSPGGSRVEETQYFGPGTRLLVL.

This clone has only a few counts. This chain joins TRBV5-6 and TRBJ1-2; D remains unclear. V dropped 1 base and J dropped 8 bases, with 9 bases sitting between them. The CDR3 has 12 amino acids. The germline gives CDR1 SGHDT, CDR2 YYEEEE. CDR3 protein: CASSLYGFGYTF. The CDR3 DNA reads TGTGCCAGCAGCTTGTATGGGTTCGGCTACACCTTC.

This clone turned up a few times. This chain uses TRBV30 with TRBJ1-6; no clear D. Trimming removed 0 bases from V and 12 bases from J, with 12 bases in between. The CDR3 is 13 residues long. Looked up from germline, CDR1 is GTSNPN and CDR2 is SVGIG (reference sequence). The CDR3 bases are TGTGCCTGGAGTGTAGGCAGCTACAGACCCCTCCACTTT. Its protein product is CAWSVGSYRPLHF. Combining the CDR3 with reference TRBV30 and TRBJ1-6 gives the whole variable domain SQTIHQWPATLVQPVGSPLSLECTVEGTSNPNLYWYRQAAGRGLQLLFYSVGIGQISSEVPQNLSASRPQDRQFILSSKKLLLSDSGFYLCAWSVGSYRPLHFGNGTRLTVT.